Shown below are 3 T cell receptor beta chains from a single sample sequenced in a study of blood T cells in healthy people across ages. Alongside a J-beta primer mix, a sample-barcoded 5' primer served in a second PCR lasting roughly 7 to 11 cycles. TCRdb re-derived calls from the 5' RACE reads in MiXCR, one entry per CDR3 protein. This table holds under 1,100,000 distinct CDR3 sequences, approximately 25% found once. These data also featured in a second study, about T cells of mothers and their children.

The specimen sequenced was blood. The receptors stem from a girl aged 2-10 years in good health.

This clonotype was counted a few times. The V call is TRBV7-2, the J call TRBJ2-7; unclear D gene. Trimming pared 5 bases from V and 3 bases from J, leaving 11 bases between. The CDR3 covers 13 residues. Germline loops: CDR1 SGHTA, CDR2 FQGNSA. The chain's CDR3 is CASSPTEYYEQYF. The CDR3 DNA is TGTGCCAGCAGCCCAACCGAATACTACGAGCAGTACTTC.

V and J are TRBV10-3 and TRBJ1-2, with TRBD1 matching over 7 bases. The J segment lost 5 bases and the V segment lost 6 bases, leaving 12 bases of the junction unmatched. The CDR3 has 15 residues. CDR1 is ENHRY and CDR2 is SYGVKD in the germline V gene. The CDR3 reads CAIREGQPPQYGYTF. The DNA of the CDR3 is TGTGCCATCAGGGAGGGACAGCCTCCCCAATATGGCTACACCTTC.

This clonotype turned up a few times. The genes are TRBV5-1 and TRBJ1-5; no clear D gene. CDR1 is SGHRS, CDR2 YFSETQ, per germline. This CDR3 spans 15 amino acids. Trimming left V 0 bases short and J 6 bases short, with 13 bases between. The CDR3 protein is CASSLGGLATQPQHF. The CDR3 region has the DNA TGCGCCAGCAGCTTGGGTGGCCTCGCCACTCAGCCCCAGCATTTT.